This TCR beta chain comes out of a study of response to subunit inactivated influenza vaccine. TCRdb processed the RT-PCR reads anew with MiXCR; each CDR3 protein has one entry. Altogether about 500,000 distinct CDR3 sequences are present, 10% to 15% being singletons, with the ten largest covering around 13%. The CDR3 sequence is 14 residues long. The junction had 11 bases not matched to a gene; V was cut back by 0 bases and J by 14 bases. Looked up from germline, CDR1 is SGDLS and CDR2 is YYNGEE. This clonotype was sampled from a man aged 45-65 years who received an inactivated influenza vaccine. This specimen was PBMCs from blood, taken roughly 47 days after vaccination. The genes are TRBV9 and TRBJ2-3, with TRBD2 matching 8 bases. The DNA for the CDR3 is TGTGCCAGCAGCGTAGCGTTGGCGGGGGGCGCCTTGTATTTT. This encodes CASSVALAGGALYF.